This T cell receptor (beta chain) is from a study of technical replicates of blood from a few donors. The V gene end was trimmed by 5 bases and the J gene end by 7 bases; junction bases not matched to a gene: 4. The CDR3 loop spans 13 amino acids. The V gene's germline CDR1 is SGHDT and CDR2 YYEEEE. Produced via immunoSEQ multiplex PCR; TCRdb's table is partial and in-frame only. Found here are 60,000 to 65,000 clones, about 89% of them singletons; the top ten hold roughly 4.8%. Sequenced: PBMCs. The V and J genes are TRBV5-6 and TRBJ2-3, with 10 positions matching TRBD2. This sequence was found in a human donor in good health. Some clones in this sample may be carry-over from other donors' samples. In nucleotides, the CDR3 is TGTGCCAGCAGAGCGGGAGGGGAAAATACGCAGTATTTT. It specifies CASRAGGENTQYF. Together with reference TRBV5-6 and TRBJ2-3, the CDR3 gives the full variable domain: DAGVTQSPTHLIKTRGQQVTLRCSPKSGHDTVSWYQQALGQGPQFIFQYYEEEERQRGNFPDRFSGHQFPNYSSELNVNALLLGDSALYLCASRAGGENTQYFGPGTRLTVL.